This TCR beta chain was obtained from a study of blood T cell repertoires in COVID-19. Study overall: The United States, Italy and Spain supplied acute and convalescent COVID-19 samples. Sources were T cells, B-cell-depleted T cells, or PBMCs; the material itself was cDNA or gDNA.

The germline V gene has CDR1 SGHRS and CDR2 YFSETQ. Trimming stripped 0 bases from V and 12 bases from J, with 16 bases between. The CDR3 is 14 residues long. In the study's own analysis: Estimation of nucleated cell counts was performed using reference gene primer amplification. This table comes from immunoSEQ multiplex PCR, and its TCRdb copy is limited to in-frame clones, with some not included. The D gene and trimming were derived from the DNA, and the V and J assignments and clone size from that table. Among about 200,000 clones, roughly 85% were seen once, and the ten largest hold about 5.3%. Input material: PBMCs or T cells enriched from blood (not recorded which). The source is a woman aged 45-59 years who had been exposed to COVID-19. This chain links TRBV5-1 with TRBJ2-1, with D possibly matching TRBD2 (5 bases). CDR3 in amino acids: CASSLARTGMGQFF. CDR3 in DNA: TGCGCCAGCAGCTTGGCCCGGACTGGGATGGGGCAGTTCTTC. Variable domain in full (rest from reference TRBV5-1 and TRBJ2-1): KAGVTQTPRYLIKTRGQQVTLSCSPISGHRSVSWYQQTPGQGLQFLFEYFSETQRNKGNFPGRFSGRQFSNSRSEMNVSTLELGDSALYLCASSLARTGMGQFFGPGTRLTVL.